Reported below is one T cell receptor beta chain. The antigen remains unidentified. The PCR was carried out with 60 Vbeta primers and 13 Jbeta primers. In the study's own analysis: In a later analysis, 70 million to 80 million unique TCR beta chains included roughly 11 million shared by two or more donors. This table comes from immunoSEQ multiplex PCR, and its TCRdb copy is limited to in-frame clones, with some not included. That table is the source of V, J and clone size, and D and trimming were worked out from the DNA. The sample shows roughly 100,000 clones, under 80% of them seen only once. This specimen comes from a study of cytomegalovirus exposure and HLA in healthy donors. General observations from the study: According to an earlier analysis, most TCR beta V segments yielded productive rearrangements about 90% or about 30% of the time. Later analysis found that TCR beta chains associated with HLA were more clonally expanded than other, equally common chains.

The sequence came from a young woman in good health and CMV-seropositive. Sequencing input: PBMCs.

CDR3 protein: CASSNQREGYETQYF. CDR3 in DNA: TGTGCCAGTAGTAACCAGCGGGAGGGGTATGAGACCCAGTACTTC. The V and J genes are TRBV19 and TRBJ2-5; 10 bases align to TRBD2. This CDR3 has 15 residues. Germline V gene lookup returns CDR1 LNHDA and CDR2 SQIVND (reference sequence). Trimming cost V 4 bases and J 5 bases; bases outside gene matches: 7.